This TCR beta chain came from a study of long-term antiretroviral therapy in people with HIV. Study-wide results and limits: The ART regimens used between about 2004 and 2017 may be less effective than current ones.

A note on this clone: Its cognate antigen is unknown.

Every participant with HIV received treatment in the United States. The CDR3 runs to 14 residues. Germline-derived CDR1 and CDR2 are SGHAT and FQNNGV. V was pared by 2 bases and J by 5 bases, with 9 bases between. The libraries were made with immunoSEQ v3.0 at survey level. Measured with immunoSEQ multiplex PCR; TCRdb has only the in-frame clones, and not every one. Counted here are about 39,000 clones, roughly 82% occurring once; the ten biggest clones make up around 6.5%. The material sequenced was unsorted PBMCs, taken 0.6 years after starting antiretroviral therapy. This TCR came from a young man with HIV. The gene calls are TRBV11-2 and TRBJ2-2; tentative D call: TRBD2 (5 bases). The CDR3 DNA reads TGTGCCAGCAGCTTAACTAGTCGGACCGGGGAGCTGTTTTTT. It yields the protein CASSLTSRTGELFF.